This TCR beta chain was sequenced in a study of PD-L1 blockade in urothelial cancer. The germline gives CDR1 GTSNPN, CDR2 SVGIG (reference sequence). The V gene end was trimmed by 5 bases and the J gene end by 5 bases; junction bases not matched to a gene: 7. The CDR3 spans 15 residues. The sample's time point: peripheral blood 6 weeks after treatment start. Profiling relied on immunoSEQ multiplex PCR, and the TCRdb table lists in-frame clones only, not all of them. The profile shows roughly 100,000 clones, less than 85% of them singletons. This TCR came from a man in his 70s with urothelial cancer. This rearrangement joins TRBV30 to TRBJ2-2, with TRBD2 identical over 11 bases. Sequencing was performed on PBMCs, taken around atezolizumab (anti-PD-L1) treatment. CDR3 sequence (DNA): TGTGCCTGGCAACGTTTAGCGGGAGGGACCGGGGAGCTGTTTTTT. Amino acids: CAWQRLAGGTGELFF.